The 26 T cell receptor beta chains below come from one sample, sequenced in a study of T cells in pancreatic ductal adenocarcinoma. Libraries were prepared by immunoSEQ multiplex PCR; TCRdb keeps only in-frame clonotypes and omits some of them. There are about 2,500 clones in the sample; less than 90% occur only once, and about 7% lies in the top ten. No neoadjuvant therapy was given to the selected pancreatic ductal adenocarcinoma patients before their surgery. The sequenced sample was pancreatic tumor tissue. All receptors come from a human donor with pancreatic ductal adenocarcinoma.

In this sample, this clone turned up a few times. The chain combines TRBV5-6 with TRBJ1-5, with a tentative D call TRBD1 (6 bases). CDR3 length equals 15 residues. Germline V gives CDR1 SGHDT, CDR2 YYEEEE. V shed 4 bases and J shed 3 bases, with 14 bases lying between them. The CDR3 DNA follows: TGTGCCAGCAGCCATAGGGGGGGTATCAATCAGCCCCAGCATTTT. This translates into CASSHRGGINQPQHF.

There are a few counts of this clone. The rearrangement joins TRBV30 to TRBJ1-1, with D possibly TRBD1 on 5 matching bases. V lost 0 bases to trimming and J lost 5 bases, with 16 bases between them. The CDR3 covers 15 residues. Germline CDR1 GTSNPN, CDR2 SVGIG (reference sequence). CDR3 loop: CAWSVRWGAWTEAFF. DNA of the CDR3: TGTGCCTGGAGTGTACGATGGGGCGCGTGGACTGAAGCTTTCTTT.

V and J are TRBV15 and TRBJ1-2; 12 nucleotides line up with TRBD1. The V gene end was trimmed by 4 bases and the J gene end by 7 bases; junction bases not matched to a gene: 7. The CDR3 runs 15 residues. Germline V lookup: CDR1 LNHNV, CDR2 YYDKDF (reference sequence). The CDR3 spells CATSIGDRGRGGYTF. CDR3 DNA sequence: TGTGCCACCAGCATTGGGGACAGGGGGCGCGGTGGCTACACCTTC.

The chain carries TRBV28 and TRBJ2-6; no firm D call. V gave up 5 bases and J gave up 4 bases, with 6 bases separating them. CDR1 and CDR2 (germline): MDHEN, SYDVKM. The CDR3 totals 13 residues. The CDR3 sequence: CASSPPGANVLTF. Here the CDR3 DNA reads TGTGCCAGCAGTCCCCCGGGGGCCAACGTCCTGACTTTC.

V is TRBV5-1 and J is TRBJ2-6; D unclear. CDR1 SGHRS and CDR2 YFSETQ come from the germline V gene. The length of the CDR3 is 14 residues. The V end was cut by 4 bases, the J end by 2 bases, with 7 bases between. The CDR3 DNA follows: TGCGCCAGCAGCCCCTCCCCTGGGGCCAACGTCCTGACTTTC. It is translated as CASSPSPGANVLTF.

The chain couples TRBV10-2 to TRBJ2-7, with a weak D call TRBD2 (5 bases). Germline V gene sequence: CDR1 WSHSY, CDR2 SAAADI. Trimming shortened V by 3 bases and J by 3 bases, and 12 bases separated the two germline ends. The CDR3 is 14 residues long. The CDR3 nucleotides read TGCGCCAGCAGTGATGGCGGGCCCCTCTACGAGCAGTACTTC. It yields the protein CASSDGGPLYEQYF.

The genes are TRBV7-8 and TRBJ2-1; no reliable D call. The germline V gene encodes CDR1 SGHVS and CDR2 FQNEAQ. CDR3 length: 15 amino acids. The V end was cut by 3 bases, the J end by 0 bases, with 9 bases between. The DNA of the CDR3 is TGTGCCAGCAGCTTTTTGCTGCGCTCCTACAATGAGCAGTTCTTC. Protein: CASSFLLRSYNEQFF.

Comment on this clone: Germline is not matched at one junction end, which may reflect a read error. This chain uses TRBV7-7 with TRBJ2-5; TRBD2 agrees at 8 bases. CDR3 size: 13 residues. Germline CDR1 reads SSHAT; CDR2 reads FNYEAQ (reference sequence). The CDR3 DNA reads TGTGCTAGCAGCTCCGCGGGGGGAGAGACCCAGTACTTC. Its protein product is CASSSAGGETQYF. The entire variable domain, with the rest obtained from reference TRBV7-7 and TRBJ2-5, is as follows: GAGVSQSPRYKVTKRGQDVTLRCDPISSHATLYWYQQALGQGPEFLTYFNYEAQPDKSGLPSDRFSAERPEGSISTLTIQRTEQRDSAMYRCASSSAGGETQYFGPGTRLLVL.

This clone was counted between two and nine times. The chain carries TRBV5-1 and TRBJ1-1; 7 nucleotides agree with TRBD1. The germline V gene has CDR1 SGHRS and CDR2 YFSETQ. Germline trimming cut 1 base from V and 1 base from J; bases unmatched to any gene: 4. CDR3 size: 15 residues. The CDR3 sequence: CASSLTGAGNTEAFF. CDR3 DNA: TGCGCCAGCAGCTTGACAGGGGCCGGGAACACTGAAGCTTTCTTT.

This clone is large within its sample. The rearrangement joins TRBV23-1 to TRBJ2-7; D uncertain. TRBV23-1 is identified as an open reading frame with a role that is uncertain. Trimming stripped 5 bases from V and 5 bases from J, with 10 bases between. The length of the CDR3 is 12 residues. This CDR3 is CASSRGSHEQYF. The CDR3 bases are TGCGCCAGCAGTAGAGGTTCCCACGAGCAGTACTTC.

The chain recombines TRBV19 with TRBJ2-2; 7 nucleotides agree with TRBD1. CDR3 size: 16 residues. Germline CDR1 LNHDA, CDR2 SQIVND (reference sequence). Trimming cost V 6 bases and J 3 bases; bases outside gene matches: 10. This chain's CDR3 is CASRTGTALDTGELFF. The CDR3 bases are TGTGCCAGTAGGACAGGGACAGCCCTGGACACCGGGGAGCTGTTTTTT.

V is TRBV6-1 and J is TRBJ2-5; 10 positions match TRBD2. The CDR3 runs to 15 residues. From germline, CDR1 is MNHNS and CDR2 SASEGT. The V and J ends lost 4 bases and 5 bases, in that order; junction bases with no gene match: 7. CDR3 nucleotides: TGTGCCAGCAGTGTTTCTAGCGGGAGCTCGGAGACCCAGTACTTC. Amino acids: CASSVSSGSSETQYF.

The gene calls are TRBV7-9 and TRBJ1-1; TRBD1 matches at 9 bases. The CDR3 is 14 residues long. CDR1 SEHNR and CDR2 FQNEAQ come from the germline V gene (reference sequence). The J segment lost 1 base and the V segment lost 8 bases, leaving 5 bases of the junction unmatched. The CDR3, as DNA: TGTGCCAGCCGATTGACAGGGGGGAACACTGAAGCTTTCTTT. Translating gives CASRLTGGNTEAFF. Full variable domain (rest looked up from reference TRBV7-9 and TRBJ1-1): DTGVSQNPRHKITKRGQNVTFRCDPISEHNRLYWYRQTLGQGPEFLTYFQNEAQLEKSRLLSDRFSAERPKGSFSTLEIQRTEQGDSAMYLCASRLTGGNTEAFFGQGTRLTVV.

The rearrangement links TRBV6-5 to TRBJ2-3, with D perhaps TRBD2 (6 bases). CDR3 size: 16 residues. From germline, CDR1 is MNHEY and CDR2 SVGAGI. The germline V and J ends were trimmed by 3 bases and 0 bases, with 13 bases remaining between them. The chain's CDR3 is CASSYLADLSTDTQYF. In DNA, the CDR3 is TGTGCCAGCAGTTATTTAGCGGACCTTAGCACAGATACGCAGTATTTT.

This chain links TRBV19 with TRBJ2-1, with TRBD2 identical over 12 bases. Germline V gene sequence: CDR1 LNHDA, CDR2 SQIVND (reference sequence). The CDR3 loop spans 15 amino acids. The V segment lost 1 base and the J segment 8 bases; nucleotides outside the gene matches: 3. CDR3 sequence reads: CASSIGTSGIHEQFF. For the CDR3, the DNA is TGTGCCAGTAGTATAGGGACTAGCGGGATCCATGAGCAGTTCTTC.

The chain joins TRBV29-1 to TRBJ2-1; 7 bases map to TRBD1. V trimming: 3 bases; J trimming: 11 bases; junction bases outside the gene matches: 7. Germline CDR1 is SQVTM and CDR2 is ANQGSEA. This CDR3 is 12 amino acids long. CDR3: CSVDRGQTKQFF. Written as DNA, the CDR3 is TGCAGCGTTGATAGGGGGCAGACTAAGCAGTTCTTC.

The rearrangement joins TRBV7-2 to TRBJ1-1; 8 bases fit TRBD1. The ends lost 4 bases at V and 10 bases at J; junction bases unmatched: 5. The CDR3 spans 12 residues. Germline V gene lookup returns CDR1 SGHTA and CDR2 FQGNSA. CDR3 loop: CASSSQGAIAFF. The CDR3 region has the DNA TGTGCCAGCAGCTCCCAGGGGGCCATAGCTTTCTTT.

This clone was seen more than once but under ten times. V usage is TRBV5-1 and J usage is TRBJ1-1; D gene ambiguous. With 2 bases removed from V and 1 base from J, the gap between germline ends came to 6 bases. Germline CDR1 is SGHRS and CDR2 is YFSETQ. This CDR3 contains 13 residues. The DNA for the CDR3 is TGCGCCAGCAGCTTCCGGGGGAACACTGAAGCTTTCTTT. It specifies CASSFRGNTEAFF. Using reference TRBV5-1 and TRBJ1-1 for the parts outside the CDR3, the full variable domain is KAGVTQTPRYLIKTRGQQVTLSCSPISGHRSVSWYQQTPGQGLQFLFEYFSETQRNKGNFPGRFSGRQFSNSRSEMNVSTLELGDSALYLCASSFRGNTEAFFGQGTRLTVV.

This clone was detected a few times. V gene TRBV6-5 combines with J gene TRBJ1-1; no clear D gene. Germline loops: CDR1 MNHEY, CDR2 SVGAGI. Trimming stripped 4 bases from V and 7 bases from J, with 7 bases between. The CDR3 is made up of 11 amino acids. CDR3: CASSWANEAFF. DNA of the CDR3: TGTGCCAGCAGTTGGGCGAATGAAGCTTTCTTT.

On this clone itself: Sequence at one end of the junction differs from germline and may be a read error. The chain couples TRBV30 to TRBJ1-1; D is unclear. This CDR3 contains 11 residues. The germline V gene encodes CDR1 GTSNPN and CDR2 SVGIG (reference sequence). In nucleotides, the CDR3 is TGTGCCTGGATAGATAACAGTGAAGCTTTCTTT. Its translation: CAWIDNSEAFF.

This chain links TRBV19 with TRBJ2-1; 10 bases fit TRBD2. Germline V gene sequence: CDR1 LNHDA, CDR2 SQIVND (reference sequence). The CDR3 extends over 14 amino acids. V shed 5 bases and J 7 bases; nucleotides not matched to a gene: 5. The CDR3 loop reads CASSVIAGGNEQFF. The CDR3 DNA reads TGTGCCAGTAGTGTTATAGCGGGAGGTAATGAGCAGTTCTTC.

This chain uses TRBV7-9 with TRBJ2-1; the D is unclear. The V end was cut by 8 bases, the J end by 0 bases, with 11 bases between. Germline V gene lookup returns CDR1 SEHNR and CDR2 FQNEAQ (reference sequence). CDR3 length: 14 residues. CDR3 DNA: TGTGCCAGCCCAAGCGAGGACTCCTACAATGAGCAGTTCTTC. This gives the protein CASPSEDSYNEQFF.

This rearrangement joins TRBV2 to TRBJ1-4; D possibly corresponds to TRBD1 (6 bases). V was trimmed by 3 bases and J by 8 bases, leaving 19 bases between them. Germline V gene data show CDR1 as SNHLY and CDR2 as FYNNEI. The CDR3 loop spans 16 amino acids. The CDR3 DNA is TGTGCCAGCAGTGACGGGAGGAGTCTTGGACAGGAAAAACTGTTTTTT. This sequence encodes CASSDGRSLGQEKLFF.

The chain employs TRBV10-3 and TRBJ1-3, with 8 bases lining up with TRBD1. Germline loops: CDR1 ENHRY, CDR2 SYGVKD. Trimming took 10 bases from V and 4 from J; bases not matched to a gene: 9. The CDR3 consists of 14 residues. CDR3 in amino acids: CATRTGQGGNTIYF. The CDR3 region has the DNA TGTGCCACTAGGACAGGGCAAGGAGGAAACACCATATATTTT.

The chain employs TRBV19 and TRBJ2-2, with D unresolved. Germline CDR1 and CDR2: LNHDA and SQIVND (reference sequence). The CDR3 loop spans 15 amino acids. V lost 3 bases, J lost 6 bases, and 14 bases lay in between. This CDR3 reads CASSILVSMSGELFF. CDR3 bases: TGTGCCAGTAGTATTCTAGTGAGCATGTCCGGGGAGCTGTTTTTT.

This chain connects TRBV29-1 to TRBJ2-1; 12 bases agree with TRBD2. With V trimmed by 6 bases and J by 6 bases, 9 bases remained unmatched. The length of the CDR3 is 15 residues. Germline-derived CDR1 and CDR2 are SQVTM and ANQGSEA. The CDR3 loop reads CSVRLAGEKLNEQFF. The CDR3 DNA sequence: TGCAGCGTCAGACTAGCGGGAGAAAAACTCAATGAGCAGTTCTTC.